Listed below are T cell receptor beta chains from one sample, sequenced in a study of control samples from healthy donors and cancer patients. The method was immunoSEQ multiplex PCR; TCRdb's version includes in-frame clones alone and lacks a portion of them. Among about 140,000 clones listed, 88% were seen once. Sample: blood. The receptor set was obtained from a woman aged 25-40 years in good health. Each CDR3 is given with its conserved first and last residue. A D gene is named only where the DNA matches it firmly. Clone sizes are given selectively: once, few, many, or a class where the clone is expanded.

len	j_gene	v_gene	abundance	d_gene	CDR3aa	CDR3nt
16	TRBJ2-1	TRBV5-4	-	TRBD1	CASSPPTGMGNNEQFF	TGTGCCAGCAGCCCACCGACAGGGATGGGGAACAATGAGCAGTTCTTC
16	TRBJ1-6	TRBV18	-	TRBD1	CASSPMDRGLDSPLHF	TGTGCCAGCTCACCGATGGACAGGGGTTTAGATTCACCCCTCCACTTT
15	TRBJ1-2	TRBV11-2	-	-	CASSLGHRAEYGYTF	TGTGCCAGCAGCTTAGGTCACAGGGCAGAGTATGGCTACACCTTC
13	TRBJ2-1	TRBV7-2	-	-	CASSLAPFNEQFF	TGTGCCAGCAGCTTGGCCCCCTTCAATGAGCAGTTCTTC
14	TRBJ1-1	TRBV29-1	-	-	CSVRAAGANTEAFF	TGCAGCGTTCGGGCCGCGGGGGCGAACACTGAAGCTTTCTTT
16	TRBJ2-7	TRBV28	-	TRBD2	CASRSSLAGGTYEQYF	TGTGCCAGCAGATCCTCACTAGCGGGAGGGACCTACGAGCAGTACTTC
12	TRBJ1-1	TRBV12-3/TRBV12-4	-	-	CASSWQDTEAFF	TGTGCCAGCAGTTGGCAGGACACTGAAGCTTTCTTT
15	TRBJ2-3	TRBV10-2	-	-	CASSEPRRVADTQYF	TGCGCCAGCAGTGAACCTAGGCGAGTCGCAGATACGCAGTATTTT
15	TRBJ2-3	TRBV2	-	-	CASSDGTASTDTQYF	TGTGCCAGCAGTGACGGAACAGCTAGCACAGATACGCAGTATTTT
14	TRBJ2-7	TRBV19	few	-	CASSAGRQLYEQYF	TGTGCCAGTAGTGCCGGGCGACAGCTCTACGAGCAGTACTTC
13	TRBJ1-1	TRBV29-1	-	-	CSAVSGMNTEAFF	TGCAGCGCCGTCAGCGGCATGAACACTGAAGCTTTCTTT
14	TRBJ1-4	TRBV27	-	-	CASSLGGEGEKLFF	TGTGCCAGCAGTTTAGGGGGGGAGGGTGAAAAACTGTTTTTT
14	TRBJ2-7	TRBV18	-	-	CASSPAGLKGEQYF	TGTGCCAGCTCACCAGCAGGGTTGAAGGGCGAGCAGTACTTC
14	TRBJ2-1	TRBV7-2	-	-	CASSLWLSINEQFF	TGTGCCAGCAGCTTATGGCTGTCTATCAATGAGCAGTTCTTC
16	TRBJ1-6	TRBV27	-	-	CASSPQVGSYNSPLHF	TGTGCCAGCAGTCCCCAGGTGGGGTCCTATAATTCACCCCTCCACTTT